Listed below are T cell receptor beta chains from one sample, sequenced in a study of radiotherapy plus CTLA-4 blockade in lung cancer. The data were produced by immunoSEQ multiplex PCR, yet TCRdb's version contains in-frame clones alone and is incomplete. Of around 3,000 clones listed, about four fifths are singletons. Sequencing was performed on tumor tissue, taken from a patient treated with radiotherapy plus ipilimumab. The receptor set was obtained from a human donor with non-small cell lung cancer that progressed on radiotherapy plus ipilimumab. CDR3s include the opening cysteine and the closing phenylalanine or tryptophan. A D gene is named only where the DNA matches it firmly. Expanded clones get a size class; other rows say once, few or many, or leave the size out.

v_gene: TRBV5-1; j_gene: TRBJ1-1; d_gene: TRBD1; abundance: .; CDR3nt: TGCGCCAGCAGCCGGACAGGTTCCTTCATGAACACTGAAGCTTTCTTT; CDR3aa: CASSRTGSFMNTEAFF
v_gene: TRBV19; j_gene: TRBJ1-1; d_gene: .; abundance: .; CDR3nt: TGTGCCAGTAGCCCTTTGGCGGCGGGGAACACTGAAGCTTTCTTT; CDR3aa: CASSPLAAGNTEAFF
v_gene: TRBV6-5; j_gene: TRBJ1-1; d_gene: .; abundance: .; CDR3nt: TGTGCCAGCAGTTACTCAGACCTGGGATCGAGAACTGAAGCTTTCTTT; CDR3aa: CASSYSDLGSRTEAFF
v_gene: TRBV6-1; j_gene: TRBJ2-2; d_gene: TRBD2; abundance: .; CDR3nt: TGTGCCAGCAGTGAAGCGCCAGCGGGGGGCTTCACCGGGGAGCTGTTTTTT; CDR3aa: CASSEAPAGGFTGELFF
v_gene: TRBV7-2; j_gene: TRBJ2-7; d_gene: .; abundance: .; CDR3nt: TGTGCCAGCAGCCGATCCACTGGGAGCTCCTACGAGCAGTACTTC; CDR3aa: CASSRSTGSSYEQYF
v_gene: TRBV5-1; j_gene: TRBJ1-1; d_gene: TRBD1; abundance: .; CDR3nt: TGCGCCAGCACCCTGACAGGGGGAGTCACTGAAGCTTTCTTT; CDR3aa: CASTLTGGVTEAFF
v_gene: TRBV27; j_gene: TRBJ1-4; d_gene: .; abundance: .; CDR3nt: TGTGCCAGCAGTTTACTTTACGGGAAACTGTTTTTT; CDR3aa: CASSLLYGKLFF
v_gene: TRBV5-1; j_gene: TRBJ1-5; d_gene: TRBD1; abundance: .; CDR3nt: TGCGCCAGCAAGGAGACAGGGGCAAATCAGCCCCAGCATTTT; CDR3aa: CASKETGANQPQHF
v_gene: TRBV5-1; j_gene: TRBJ2-5; d_gene: .; abundance: .; CDR3nt: TGCGCCAGCAGCTCTGCGGGGGAGACCCAGTACTTC; CDR3aa: CASSSAGETQYF
v_gene: TRBV27; j_gene: TRBJ1-1; d_gene: .; abundance: .; CDR3nt: TGTGCCAGCAGTCCGGGACTGACCTACACTGAAGCTTTCTTT; CDR3aa: CASSPGLTYTEAFF
v_gene: TRBV4-1; j_gene: TRBJ2-1; d_gene: .; abundance: .; CDR3nt: TGCGCCAGCAGCCAAGCGGACAGCCGGGGCCAGGGTGAGCAGTTCTTC; CDR3aa: CASSQADSRGQGEQFF
v_gene: TRBV7-2; j_gene: TRBJ2-1; d_gene: .; abundance: .; CDR3nt: TGTGCCAGCAGCCCTAGTTTGGCCGAGCAGTTCTTC; CDR3aa: CASSPSLAEQFF
v_gene: TRBV6-6; j_gene: TRBJ1-2; d_gene: .; abundance: once; CDR3nt: TGTGCCAGCAGTCCGGACAACTATGGCTACATCTTC; CDR3aa: CASSPDNYGYIF
v_gene: TRBV6-6; j_gene: TRBJ2-7; d_gene: TRBD2; abundance: .; CDR3nt: TGTGCCAGCAGTCGAACGGGACTAGAGGGCTCCTACGAGCAGTACTTC; CDR3aa: CASSRTGLEGSYEQYF
v_gene: TRBV7-6; j_gene: TRBJ2-7; d_gene: TRBD2; abundance: once; CDR3nt: TGTGCCAGCAGTTTTATATCCCCCGGGGAGGGTAACTCCTACGAGCAGTACTTC; CDR3aa: CASSFISPGEGNSYEQYF
v_gene: TRBV2; j_gene: TRBJ2-3; d_gene: .; abundance: .; CDR3nt: TGTGCCAGCAGTGATCACGGGGGAGAGGGCACAGATACGCAGTATTTT; CDR3aa: CASSDHGGEGTDTQYF
v_gene: TRBV5-1; j_gene: TRBJ2-5; d_gene: .; abundance: once; CDR3nt: TGCGCCAGCGCCCCCCGGTCAAAAACCCAACAAGAGACCCAGTACTTC; CDR3aa: CASAPRSKTQQETQYF
v_gene: TRBV6-5; j_gene: TRBJ1-6; d_gene: .; abundance: .; CDR3nt: TGTGCCAGCAGCTCCCAGGGGTGGGTTAATTCACCCCTCCACTTT; CDR3aa: CASSSQGWVNSPLHF
v_gene: TRBV19; j_gene: TRBJ2-1; d_gene: .; abundance: .; CDR3nt: TGTGCCAGTAGTATAGGGCAGGGGATTACCTACAATGAGCAGTTCTTC; CDR3aa: CASSIGQGITYNEQFF
v_gene: TRBV4-1; j_gene: TRBJ2-3; d_gene: .; abundance: .; CDR3nt: TGCGCCAGCAGCCAAGGGGCTAGCTGGTACACAGATACGCAGTATTTT; CDR3aa: CASSQGASWYTDTQYF
v_gene: TRBV7-7; j_gene: TRBJ2-6; d_gene: .; abundance: .; CDR3nt: TGTGCCAGCAGCCAGAATAAGCCACAAAGTCGGGCCAACGTCCTGACTTTC; CDR3aa: CASSQNKPQSRANVLTF
v_gene: TRBV30; j_gene: TRBJ2-7; d_gene: .; abundance: .; CDR3nt: TGTGCCTGGAGGATGAGCGTGGGATACTACGAGCAGTACTTC; CDR3aa: CAWRMSVGYYEQYF
v_gene: TRBV9; j_gene: TRBJ2-3; d_gene: TRBD2; abundance: .; CDR3nt: TGTGCCAGCAGCGTATCGCGGACTAGCGGGGGCCAACGCACAGATACGCAGTATTTT; CDR3aa: CASSVSRTSGGQRTDTQYF
v_gene: TRBV2; j_gene: TRBJ2-3; d_gene: TRBD1; abundance: .; CDR3nt: TGTGCCAGCTCGGGGCGGACAGGGGTGAGAGATACGCAGTATTTT; CDR3aa: CASSGRTGVRDTQYF
v_gene: TRBV10-3; j_gene: TRBJ1-5; d_gene: TRBD1; abundance: .; CDR3nt: TGTGCCACACAGGGGGGCAGCAATCAGCCCCAGCATTTT; CDR3aa: CATQGGSNQPQHF
v_gene: TRBV6-5; j_gene: TRBJ2-7; d_gene: .; abundance: .; CDR3nt: TGTGCCAGCAGTTACTCCTTTCCCAGTGATTACGAGCAGTACTTC; CDR3aa: CASSYSFPSDYEQYF
v_gene: TRBV7-6; j_gene: TRBJ1-2; d_gene: .; abundance: .; CDR3nt: TGTGCCAGCAGCTTAGGGGAGGTTTCGGGCTATGGCTACACCTTC; CDR3aa: CASSLGEVSGYGYTF
v_gene: TRBV6-5; j_gene: TRBJ1-1; d_gene: .; abundance: .; CDR3nt: TGTGCCAGCAGTTACGGTCTGATGAACACTGAAGCTTTCTTT; CDR3aa: CASSYGLMNTEAFF
v_gene: TRBV5-5; j_gene: TRBJ1-2; d_gene: TRBD1; abundance: once; CDR3nt: TGTGCCAGCAGCTTAGCAAGACAGGGTGGCTACACCTTC; CDR3aa: CASSLARQGGYTF
v_gene: TRBV9; j_gene: TRBJ2-5; d_gene: .; abundance: once; CDR3nt: TGTGCCAGCAGCGTAGATTATGGCGGGGTGGGGGAGACCCAGTACTTC; CDR3aa: CASSVDYGGVGETQYF
v_gene: TRBV6-6; j_gene: TRBJ1-1; d_gene: .; abundance: .; CDR3nt: TGTGCCAGCGGCTTAACAGAGAACACTGAAGCTTTCTTT; CDR3aa: CASGLTENTEAFF
v_gene: TRBV4-3; j_gene: TRBJ1-2; d_gene: TRBD1; abundance: few; CDR3nt: TGCGCCAGCAGCCAAGATCAACCAGGGGGCTATGGCTACACCTTC; CDR3aa: CASSQDQPGGYGYTF
v_gene: TRBV18; j_gene: TRBJ1-2; d_gene: .; abundance: .; CDR3nt: TGTGCCAGCTCATTACAGGGTTCCTATGGCTACACCTTC; CDR3aa: CASSLQGSYGYTF
v_gene: TRBV6-6; j_gene: TRBJ2-7; d_gene: .; abundance: .; CDR3nt: TGTGCCAGCAGTTACGAGGGGGGGCCTGCATCGTTGTACTTC; CDR3aa: CASSYEGGPASLYF
v_gene: TRBV20-1; j_gene: TRBJ1-2; d_gene: .; abundance: .; CDR3nt: TGCAGTGCTAGAGACCCCGGGGACTTC; CDR3aa: CSARDPGDF
v_gene: TRBV12-5; j_gene: TRBJ1-5; d_gene: .; abundance: .; CDR3nt: TGTGCTAGTGCCCCGGACGGTAGCAATCAGCCCCAGCATTTT; CDR3aa: CASAPDGSNQPQHF
v_gene: TRBV10-3; j_gene: TRBJ1-6; d_gene: .; abundance: once; CDR3nt: TGTGCCATCAGTGGGCCGAATTCACCCCTCCACTTT; CDR3aa: CAISGPNSPLHF